Sequencing of this T cell receptor beta chain was carried out in a study of T cell responses to AZD1222 COVID-19 vaccine. The protocol was immunoSEQ multiplex PCR, while the TCRdb copy is restricted to in-frame clones and leaves out a portion. The sample consists of approximately 180,000 clones, more than 70% of them appearing once. Study outcomes and limitations: As reported, nearly half of all spike-specific TCRs target variant regions that are unmutated. In all cases, repertoires were sampled only after the peak T cell response. Recipients of two AZD1222 doses showed rising Spike-specific TCR breadth and depth.

This clone showed up just once. Its antigen is not identified. Investigators merged groups given second doses at roughly 4 or roughly 12 weeks. Germline CDR1 and CDR2: LNHDA and SQIVND (reference sequence). Trimming cost V 7 bases and J 3 bases, with 3 bases left between them. This CDR3 has 11 residues. The sample in question was peripheral blood, obtained 28 days after the second AZD1222 dose. This receptor was obtained from an adult who received the AZD1222 COVID-19 vaccine. The chain couples TRBV19 to TRBJ2-2; D is unresolved. CDR3 sequence reads: CASTDTGELFF. CDR3 nucleotides: TGTGCCAGTACAGACACCGGGGAGCTGTTTTTT.